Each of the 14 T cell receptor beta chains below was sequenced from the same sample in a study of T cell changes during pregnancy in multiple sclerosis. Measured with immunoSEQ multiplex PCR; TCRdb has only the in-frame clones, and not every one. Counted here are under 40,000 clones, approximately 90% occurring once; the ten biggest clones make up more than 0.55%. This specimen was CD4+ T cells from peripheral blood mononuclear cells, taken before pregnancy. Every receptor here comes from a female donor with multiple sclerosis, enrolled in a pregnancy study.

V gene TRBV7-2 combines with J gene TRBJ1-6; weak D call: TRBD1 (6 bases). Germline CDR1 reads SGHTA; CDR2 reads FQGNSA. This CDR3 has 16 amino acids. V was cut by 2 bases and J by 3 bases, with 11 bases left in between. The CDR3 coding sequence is TGTGCCAGCAGCTTAACTCGGACAGTCTATAATTCACCCCTCCACTTT. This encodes CASSLTRTVYNSPLHF.

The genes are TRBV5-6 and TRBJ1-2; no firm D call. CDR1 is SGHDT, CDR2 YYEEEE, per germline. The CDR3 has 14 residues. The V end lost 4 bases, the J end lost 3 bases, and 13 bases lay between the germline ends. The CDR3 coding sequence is TGTGCCAGCAGCCTCCTGGCGGCACACTATGGCTACACCTTC. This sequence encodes CASSLLAAHYGYTF.

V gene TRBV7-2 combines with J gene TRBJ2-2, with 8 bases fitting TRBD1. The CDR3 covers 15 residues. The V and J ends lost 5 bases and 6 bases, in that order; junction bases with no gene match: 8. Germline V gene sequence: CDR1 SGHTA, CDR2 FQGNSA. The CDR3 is CASSPTRTGPGELFF. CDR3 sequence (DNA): TGTGCCAGCAGCCCAACCCGGACAGGGCCCGGGGAGCTGTTTTTT.

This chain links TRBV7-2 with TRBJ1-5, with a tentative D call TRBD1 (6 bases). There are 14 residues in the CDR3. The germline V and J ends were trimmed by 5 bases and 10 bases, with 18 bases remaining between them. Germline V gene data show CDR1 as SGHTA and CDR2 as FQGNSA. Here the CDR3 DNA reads TGTGCCAGCAGCCCAGGGGCGGGTAATGGTCCCCAGCATTTT. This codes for CASSPGAGNGPQHF.

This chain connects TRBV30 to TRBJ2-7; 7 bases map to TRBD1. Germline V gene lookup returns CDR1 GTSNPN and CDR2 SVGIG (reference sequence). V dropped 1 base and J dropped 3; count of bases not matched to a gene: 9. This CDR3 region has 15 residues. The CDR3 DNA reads TGTGCCTGGAGTGCCACTCGGGACAGACTCTACGAGCAGTACTTC. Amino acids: CAWSATRDRLYEQYF. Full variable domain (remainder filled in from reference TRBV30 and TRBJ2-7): SQTIHQWPATLVQPVGSPLSLECTVEGTSNPNLYWYRQAAGRGLQLLFYSVGIGQISSEVPQNLSASRPQDRQFILSSKKLLLSDSGFYLCAWSATRDRLYEQYFGPGTRLTVT.

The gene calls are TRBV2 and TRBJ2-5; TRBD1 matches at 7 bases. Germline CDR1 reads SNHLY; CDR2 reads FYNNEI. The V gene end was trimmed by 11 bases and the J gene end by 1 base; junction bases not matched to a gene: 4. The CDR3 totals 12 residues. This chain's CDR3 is CAGRDSQETQYF. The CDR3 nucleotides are TGTGCCGGAAGGGACAGCCAAGAGACCCAGTACTTC.

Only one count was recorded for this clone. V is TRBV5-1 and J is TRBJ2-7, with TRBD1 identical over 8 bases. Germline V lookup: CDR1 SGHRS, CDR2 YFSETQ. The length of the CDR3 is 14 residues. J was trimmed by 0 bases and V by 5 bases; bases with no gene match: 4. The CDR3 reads CASRQGAPSYEQYF. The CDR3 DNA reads TGCGCCAGCAGGCAGGGGGCACCCTCCTACGAGCAGTACTTC.

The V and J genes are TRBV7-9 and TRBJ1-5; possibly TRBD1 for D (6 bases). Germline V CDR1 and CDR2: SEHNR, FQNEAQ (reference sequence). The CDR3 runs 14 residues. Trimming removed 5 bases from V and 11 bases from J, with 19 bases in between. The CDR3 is CASSIGGGSGSQHF. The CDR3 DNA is TGTGCCAGCAGCATAGGGGGGGGAAGTGGGTCCCAGCATTTT. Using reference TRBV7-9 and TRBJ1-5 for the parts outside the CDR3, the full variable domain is DTGVSQNPRHKITKRGQNVTFRCDPISEHNRLYWYRQTLGQGPEFLTYFQNEAQLEKSRLLSDRFSAERPKGSFSTLEIQRTEQGDSAMYLCASSIGGGSGSQHFGDGTRLSIL.

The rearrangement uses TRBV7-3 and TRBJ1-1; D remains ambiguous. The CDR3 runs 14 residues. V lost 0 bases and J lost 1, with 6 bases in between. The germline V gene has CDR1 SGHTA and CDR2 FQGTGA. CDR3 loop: CASSLTAQNTEAFF. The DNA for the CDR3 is TGTGCCAGCAGCTTAACAGCCCAGAACACTGAAGCTTTCTTT.

The CDR3 is CASSSTLRGEAYGYTF. DNA for the CDR3: TGTGCCAGCAGTTCAACCCTGCGAGGGGAGGCCTATGGCTACACCTTC. The rearrangement uses TRBV27 and TRBJ1-2; D may be TRBD1 (5 bases). Germline CDR1 and CDR2: MNHEY and SMNVEV (reference sequence). The CDR3 sequence is 16 residues long. Trimming cost V 4 bases and J 4 bases, with 19 bases left between them.

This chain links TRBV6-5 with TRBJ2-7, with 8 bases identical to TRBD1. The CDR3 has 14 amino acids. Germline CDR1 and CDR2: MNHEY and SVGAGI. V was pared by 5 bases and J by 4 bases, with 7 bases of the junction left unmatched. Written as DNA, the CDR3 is TGTGCCAGCAGTCTGGACAGGGTGGGTTACGAGCAGTACTTC. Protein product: CASSLDRVGYEQYF.

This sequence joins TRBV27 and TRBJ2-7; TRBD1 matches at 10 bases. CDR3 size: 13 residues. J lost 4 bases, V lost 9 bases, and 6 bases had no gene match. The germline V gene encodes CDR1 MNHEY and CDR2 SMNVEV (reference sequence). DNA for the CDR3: TGTGCCAGTGGGGACAGGGGTGATTACGAGCAGTACTTC. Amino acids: CASGDRGDYEQYF.

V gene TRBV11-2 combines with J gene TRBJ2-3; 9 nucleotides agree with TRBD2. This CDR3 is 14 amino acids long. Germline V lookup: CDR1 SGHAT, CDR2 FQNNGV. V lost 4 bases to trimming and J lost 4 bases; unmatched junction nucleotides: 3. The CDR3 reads CASSSRGGADTQYF. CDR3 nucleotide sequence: TGTGCCAGCAGCTCGCGGGGGGGGGCAGATACGCAGTATTTT.

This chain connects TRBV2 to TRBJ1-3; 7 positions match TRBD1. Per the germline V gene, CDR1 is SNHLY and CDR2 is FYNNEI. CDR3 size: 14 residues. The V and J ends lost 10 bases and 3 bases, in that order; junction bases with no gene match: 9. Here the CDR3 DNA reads TGTGCCACCAGGACAGGCCTGGATGGAAACACCATATATTTT. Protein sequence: CATRTGLDGNTIYF.